This T cell receptor (beta chain) was documented in a study of PD-1 blockade in classical Hodgkin lymphoma. The study, taken as a whole, reports: Newly diagnosed patients had baseline TCR diversity that was reportedly lower than that of healthy donors.

Time point given: newly diagnosed, previously untreated cHL patient sample. The investigators isolated CD8+ T cells from thawed PBMCs using magnetic negative selection. Clones were read by immunoSEQ multiplex PCR, and TCRdb kept only the in-frame ones, dropping some. The sample contains approximately 9,000 clones, more than 90% of which appear only once. The germline V and J ends were trimmed by 5 bases and 5 bases, with 9 bases remaining between them. The CDR3 consists of 11 residues. From germline, CDR1 is SQVTM and CDR2 ANQGSEA. Note on this clone: Its antigen is not known.

Sequences were obtained from CD8+ T cells from blood. The source is a human donor with classical Hodgkin lymphoma. The chain is built from TRBV29-1 and TRBJ1-2, with D hard to call. The CDR3 sequence is CSVPGPYGYTF. In DNA, the CDR3 is TGCAGCGTTCCGGGCCCTTATGGCTACACCTTC.